This T cell receptor beta chain was profiled in a study of PD-1 blockade in classical Hodgkin lymphoma. CDR3 length: 15 residues. V lost 3 bases, J lost 6 bases, and 10 bases stayed unmatched. In germline, CDR1 is SNHLY, CDR2 FYNNEI. Study-wide findings and caveats: Newly diagnosed patients had baseline TCR diversity that was reportedly lower than that of healthy donors. While CD8+ TCR diversity did not rise significantly by C4D1, CD4+ TCR diversity did. Individuals initiating nivolumab under 1 year after ASCT were excluded.

TCRdb's table, derived via immunoSEQ multiplex PCR, lists solely in-frame clones and lacks some. The profile shows about 41,000 clones, roughly 70% of them singletons. Autologous stem cell transplantation was followed by relapse in every patient, and brentuximab vedotin exposure varied. As for this clone: Its antigen remains unidentified.

This sequence joins TRBV2 and TRBJ2-7; TRBD2 matches 8 bases. The receptor was derived from a human donor with classical Hodgkin lymphoma. The material sequenced was peripheral blood mononuclear cells (PBMCs), taken at baseline. The CDR3 region is CASSEPGGPFPEQYF. As DNA, the CDR3 is TGTGCCAGCAGTGAGCCGGGAGGGCCTTTCCCCGAGCAGTACTTC.